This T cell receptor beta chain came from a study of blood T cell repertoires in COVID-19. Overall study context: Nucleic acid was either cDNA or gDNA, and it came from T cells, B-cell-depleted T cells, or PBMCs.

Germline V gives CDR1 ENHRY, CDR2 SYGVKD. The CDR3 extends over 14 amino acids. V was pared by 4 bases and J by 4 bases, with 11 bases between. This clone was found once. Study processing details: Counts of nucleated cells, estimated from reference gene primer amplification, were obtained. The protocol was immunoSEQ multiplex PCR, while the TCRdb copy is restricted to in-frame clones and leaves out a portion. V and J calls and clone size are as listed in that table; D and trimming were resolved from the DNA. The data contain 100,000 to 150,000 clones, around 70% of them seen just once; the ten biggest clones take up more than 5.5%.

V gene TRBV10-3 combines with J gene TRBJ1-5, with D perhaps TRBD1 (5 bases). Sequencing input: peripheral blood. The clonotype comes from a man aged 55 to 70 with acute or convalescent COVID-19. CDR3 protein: CAISVDTDNQPQHF. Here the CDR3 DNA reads TGTGCCATCAGTGTGGACACAGATAATCAGCCCCAGCATTTT.